This T cell receptor (beta chain) was profiled in a study of T cells in Graves' hyperthyroidism and ophthalmopathy. Germline V lookup: CDR1 SGHTA, CDR2 FQGNSA. Trimming at V came to 1 base and at J to 0 bases, leaving 3 bases not matched to a gene. The CDR3 is made up of 18 amino acids. This clonotype appeared a few times. What it binds is unknown. It was RNA transcripts that yielded the amplified TCR beta CDR3 regions. The TCR CDR3 was amplified in a first-round RT-PCR using the HTBI primer set. TCRdb analysed the multiplex PCR reads with MiXCR anew, one entry per CDR3 protein. The sample includes about 590,000 distinct CDR3 sequences, about 14% of them seen just once. The study's findings and limits: Onset of ophthalmopathy came a median approximately 6.9 months after the model predicted it.

This chain links TRBV7-2 with TRBJ2-1; 13 bases line up with TRBD2. The material sequenced was blood. This receptor was taken from a woman aged 18 to 35 with Graves' ophthalmopathy. The CDR3 spells CASSLVWTSGSSYNEQFF. CDR3 DNA sequence: TGTGCCAGCAGCTTAGTATGGACTAGCGGGAGCTCCTACAATGAGCAGTTCTTC.